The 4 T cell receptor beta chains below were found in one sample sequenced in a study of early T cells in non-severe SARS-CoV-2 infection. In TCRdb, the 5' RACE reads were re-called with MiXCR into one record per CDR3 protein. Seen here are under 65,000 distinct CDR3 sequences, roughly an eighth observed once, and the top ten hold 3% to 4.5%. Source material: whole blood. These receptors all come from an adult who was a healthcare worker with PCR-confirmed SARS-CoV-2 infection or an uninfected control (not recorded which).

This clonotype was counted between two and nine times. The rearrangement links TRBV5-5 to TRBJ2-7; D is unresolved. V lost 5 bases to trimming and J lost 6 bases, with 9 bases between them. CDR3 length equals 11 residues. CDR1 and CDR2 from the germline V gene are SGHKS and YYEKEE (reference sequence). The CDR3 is CASRGYGEQYF. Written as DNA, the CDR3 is TGTGCCAGCAGGGGGTACGGCGAGCAGTACTTC.

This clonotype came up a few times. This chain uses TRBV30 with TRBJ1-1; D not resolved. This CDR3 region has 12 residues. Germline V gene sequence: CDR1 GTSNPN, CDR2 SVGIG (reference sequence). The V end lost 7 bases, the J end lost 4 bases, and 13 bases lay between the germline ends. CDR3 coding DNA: TGTGCCTTTACTTCATGGGGCACTGAAGCTTTCTTT. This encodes CAFTSWGTEAFF. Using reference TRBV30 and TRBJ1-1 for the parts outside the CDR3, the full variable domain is SQTIHQWPATLVQPVGSPLSLECTVEGTSNPNLYWYRQAAGRGLQLLFYSVGIGQISSEVPQNLSASRPQDRQFILSSKKLLLSDSGFYLCAFTSWGTEAFFGQGTRLTVV.

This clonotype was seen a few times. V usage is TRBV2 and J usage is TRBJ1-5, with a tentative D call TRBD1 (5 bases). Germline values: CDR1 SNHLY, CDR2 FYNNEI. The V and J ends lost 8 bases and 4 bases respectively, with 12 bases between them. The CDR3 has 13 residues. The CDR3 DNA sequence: TGTGCCAGCTGCAAACAGGAGAATCAGCCCCAGCATTTT. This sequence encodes CASCKQENQPQHF.

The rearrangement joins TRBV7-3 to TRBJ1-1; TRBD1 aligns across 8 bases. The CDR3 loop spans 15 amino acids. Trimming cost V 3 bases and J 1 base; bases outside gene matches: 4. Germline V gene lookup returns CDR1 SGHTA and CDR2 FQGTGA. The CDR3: CASSFSGTGNTEAFF. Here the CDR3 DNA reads TGTGCCAGCAGCTTTTCCGGGACAGGGAACACTGAAGCTTTCTTT.